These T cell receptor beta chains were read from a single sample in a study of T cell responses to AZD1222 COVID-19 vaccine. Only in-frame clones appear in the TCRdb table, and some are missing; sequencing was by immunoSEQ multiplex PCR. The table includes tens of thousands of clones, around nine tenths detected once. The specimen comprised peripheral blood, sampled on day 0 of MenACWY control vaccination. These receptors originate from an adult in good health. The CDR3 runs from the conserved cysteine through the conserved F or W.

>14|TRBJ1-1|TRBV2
CASSILGYSTEAFF
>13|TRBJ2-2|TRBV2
CASRRTDTGELFF
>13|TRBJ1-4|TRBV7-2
CASSPSHRGTLFF
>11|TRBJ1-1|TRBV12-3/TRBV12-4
CASTRQGRAFF
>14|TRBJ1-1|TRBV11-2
CASRTSGQATEAFF
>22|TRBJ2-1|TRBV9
CASSVPPTKEIAGLRSYNEQFF
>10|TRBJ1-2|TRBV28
CASSFRGYTF
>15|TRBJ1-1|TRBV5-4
CASTLRRGGGTEAFF
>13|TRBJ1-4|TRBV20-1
CSASGVGDEKLFF
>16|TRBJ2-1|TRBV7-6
CASSSVLAGGTNEQFF
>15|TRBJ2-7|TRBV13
CASSLGLTRDYEQYF
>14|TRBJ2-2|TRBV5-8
CASSLQGGTGELFF
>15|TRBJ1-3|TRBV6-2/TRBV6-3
CASSYSSGAGNTIYF
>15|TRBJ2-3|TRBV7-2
CASSLALTPTDTQYF